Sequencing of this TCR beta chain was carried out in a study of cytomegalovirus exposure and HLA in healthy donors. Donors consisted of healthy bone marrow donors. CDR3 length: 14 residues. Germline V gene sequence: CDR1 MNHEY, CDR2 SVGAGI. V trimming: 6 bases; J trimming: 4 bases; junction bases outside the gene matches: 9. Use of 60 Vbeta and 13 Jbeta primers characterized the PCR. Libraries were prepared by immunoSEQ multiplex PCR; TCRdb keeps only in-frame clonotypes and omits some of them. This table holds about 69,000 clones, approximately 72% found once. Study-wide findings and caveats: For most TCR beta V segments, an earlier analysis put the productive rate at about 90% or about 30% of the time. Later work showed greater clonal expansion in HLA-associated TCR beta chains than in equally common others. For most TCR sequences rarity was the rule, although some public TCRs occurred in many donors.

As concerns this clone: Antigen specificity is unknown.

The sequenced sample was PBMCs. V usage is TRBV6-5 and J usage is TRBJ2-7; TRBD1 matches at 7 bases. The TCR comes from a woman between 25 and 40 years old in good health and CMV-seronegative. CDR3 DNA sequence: TGTGCCAGCAGCCAATCAGGGGGATGGTACGAGCAGTACTTC. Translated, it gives CASSQSGGWYEQYF.